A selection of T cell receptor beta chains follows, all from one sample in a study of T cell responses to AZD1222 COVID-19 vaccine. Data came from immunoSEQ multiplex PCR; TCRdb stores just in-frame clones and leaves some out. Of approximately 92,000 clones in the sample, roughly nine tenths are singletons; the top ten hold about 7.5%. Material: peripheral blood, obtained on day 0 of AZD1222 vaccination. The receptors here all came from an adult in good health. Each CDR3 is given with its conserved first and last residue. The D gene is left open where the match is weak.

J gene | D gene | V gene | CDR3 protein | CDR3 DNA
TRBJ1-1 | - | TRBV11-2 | CASSLPPDPTRNTEAFF | TGTGCCAGCAGCTTACCACCGGACCCGACCCGGAACACTGAAGCTTTCTTT
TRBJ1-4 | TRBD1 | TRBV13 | CASSLGTGYEKLFF | TGTGCCAGCAGCTTAGGGACAGGGTATGAAAAACTGTTTTTT
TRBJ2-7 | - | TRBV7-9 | CASSLNLEAPSSYEQYF | TGTGCCAGCAGCTTAAACTTGGAGGCGCCTTCCTCCTACGAGCAGTACTTC
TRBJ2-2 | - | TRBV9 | CASSPVTDTGELFF | TGTGCCAGCAGCCCCGTGACAGACACCGGGGAGCTGTTTTTT
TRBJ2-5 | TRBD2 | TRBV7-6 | CASSFPRALAGGPRETQYF | TGTGCCAGCAGCTTCCCAAGGGCACTAGCGGGGGGGCCGAGAGAGACCCAGTACTTC
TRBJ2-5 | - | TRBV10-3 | CAIDRDRQKWETQYF | TGTGCCATCGATAGGGACCGGCAAAAATGGGAGACCCAGTACTTC
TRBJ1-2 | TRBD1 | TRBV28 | CASSFRDRAGGYTF | TGTGCCAGCAGTTTCCGGGACAGGGCGGGAGGCTACACCTTC
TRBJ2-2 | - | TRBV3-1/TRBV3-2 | CASSHVPVNGELFF | TGTGCCAGCAGCCATGTTCCCGTCAACGGGGAGCTGTTTTTT
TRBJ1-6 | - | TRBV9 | CASSVGTTFTDINF | TGTGCCAGCAGCGTAGGGACAACCTTTACGGACATCAACTTT
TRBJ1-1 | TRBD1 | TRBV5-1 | CASSPRTGLNTEAFF | TGCGCCAGCAGCCCTCGGACAGGGCTGAACACTGAAGCTTTCTTT
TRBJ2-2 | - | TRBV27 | CASSPFGLVPGELFF | TGTGCCAGCAGCCCATTTGGGCTGGTCCCCGGGGAGCTGTTTTTT
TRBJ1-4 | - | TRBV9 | CASSVGGTPWTNEKLFF | TGTGCCAGCAGCGTAGGTGGGACCCCCTGGACTAATGAAAAACTGTTTTTT
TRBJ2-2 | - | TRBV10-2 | CASRKNTGELFF | TGCGCCAGCAGAAAAAACACCGGGGAGCTGTTTTTT
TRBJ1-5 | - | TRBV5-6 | CASSRRRVGQPQHF | TGTGCCAGCAGCCGCAGGAGGGTTGGTCAGCCCCAGCATTTT
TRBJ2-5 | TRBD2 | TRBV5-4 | CASSLVLAGEGKTQYF | TGTGCCAGCAGCTTGGTACTAGCGGGAGAGGGTAAGACCCAGTACTTC
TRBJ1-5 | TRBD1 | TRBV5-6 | CASSSDRAQPQHF | TGTGCCAGCAGCTCTGACAGGGCACAGCCCCAGCATTTT